This is a list of T cell receptor beta chains from one sample in a study of CD4 T cells in relation to SARS-CoV-2 and coronaviruses. Assay used: immunoSEQ multiplex PCR; TCRdb lists only in-frame clones, some missing. Here the sample spans about 68,000 clones, over 90% being singletons. The sample taken for sequencing was naive CD4+ T cells from PBMCs. These receptors were obtained from a human donor in good health. Both conserved end residues are part of each CDR3. Fields, in order: D gene, V gene, clone size, J gene, CDR3 protein, CDR3 DNA. A D gene is named only where the DNA matches it firmly. Clone size appears in some rows only: once, few, many, or a class for an expanded clone.

>-|TRBV18|-|TRBJ1-5
CASSLGTGALNQPQHF
TGTGCCAGCTCACTAGGGACCGGGGCCCTTAATCAGCCCCAGCATTTT
>TRBD2|TRBV9|-|TRBJ2-5
CASSYTGTSLETQYF
TGTGCCAGCAGTTATACCGGGACTAGCCTAGAGACCCAGTACTTC
>TRBD1|TRBV5-1|once|TRBJ2-5
CASSYGQGETQYF
TGCGCCAGCAGCTACGGACAGGGGGAGACCCAGTACTTC
>TRBD2|TRBV2|-|TRBJ2-1
CASEAGVTQFF
TGTGCCAGCGAAGCGGGAGTTACACAGTTCTTC
>-|TRBV9|-|TRBJ2-3
CASSASTDTQYF
TGTGCCAGCAGCGCCTCCACAGATACGCAGTATTTT
>-|TRBV4-1|few|TRBJ1-5
CASSQVDISIQPQHF
TGCGCCAGCAGCCAAGTCGACATAAGTATACAGCCCCAGCATTTT
>-|TRBV3-1/TRBV3-2|-|TRBJ1-6
CASSQEGTNSPLHF
TGTGCCAGCAGCCAGGAGGGGACAAATTCACCCCTCCACTTT
>-|TRBV7-2|-|TRBJ1-5
CASSLSGISQPQHF
TGTGCCAGCAGCCTCAGTGGAATAAGCCAGCCCCAGCATTTT
>-|TRBV4-3|-|TRBJ1-1
CASSPSRRVNTEAFF
TGCGCCAGCAGCCCCTCGCGGCGGGTGAACACTGAAGCTTTCTTT
>TRBD1|TRBV14|-|TRBJ1-2
CASSPGTGEAYGYTF
TGTGCCAGCAGCCCCGGGACAGGGGAGGCCTATGGCTACACCTTC
>TRBD1|TRBV7-2|-|TRBJ1-5
CASSLVGTGGYNQPQHF
TGTGCCAGCAGCTTAGTAGGGACAGGGGGTTACAATCAGCCCCAGCATTTT